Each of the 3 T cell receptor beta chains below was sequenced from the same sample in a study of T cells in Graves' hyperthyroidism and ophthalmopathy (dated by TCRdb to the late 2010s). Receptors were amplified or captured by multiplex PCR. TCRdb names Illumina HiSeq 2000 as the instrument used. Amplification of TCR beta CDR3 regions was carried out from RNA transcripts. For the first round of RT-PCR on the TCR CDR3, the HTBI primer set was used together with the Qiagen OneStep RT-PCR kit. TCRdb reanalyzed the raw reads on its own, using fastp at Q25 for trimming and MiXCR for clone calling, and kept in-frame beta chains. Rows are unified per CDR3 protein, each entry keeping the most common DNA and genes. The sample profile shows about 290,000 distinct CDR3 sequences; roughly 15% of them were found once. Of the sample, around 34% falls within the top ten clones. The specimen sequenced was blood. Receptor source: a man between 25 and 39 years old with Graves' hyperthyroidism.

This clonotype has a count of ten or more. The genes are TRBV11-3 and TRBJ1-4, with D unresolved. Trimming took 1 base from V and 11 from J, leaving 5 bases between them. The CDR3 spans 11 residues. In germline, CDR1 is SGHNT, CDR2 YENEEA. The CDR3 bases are TGTGCCAGCAGCTTAGGTGGCAAACTGTTTTTT. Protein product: CASSLGGKLFF.

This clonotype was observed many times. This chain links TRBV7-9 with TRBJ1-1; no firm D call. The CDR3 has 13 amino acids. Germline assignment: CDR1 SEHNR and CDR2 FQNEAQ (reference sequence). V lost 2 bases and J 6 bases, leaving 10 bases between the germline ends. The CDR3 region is CASSLSRLAEAFF. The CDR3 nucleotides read TGTGCCAGCAGCTTAAGCAGACTCGCTGAAGCTTTCTTT.

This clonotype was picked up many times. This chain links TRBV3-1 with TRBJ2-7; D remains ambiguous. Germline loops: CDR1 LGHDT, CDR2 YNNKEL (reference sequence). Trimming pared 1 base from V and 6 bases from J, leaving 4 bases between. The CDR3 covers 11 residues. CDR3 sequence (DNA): TGTGCCAGCAGCCAAGCGGGCGAGCAGTACTTC. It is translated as CASSQAGEQYF.